This T cell receptor beta chain was sequenced during a study of blood T cell repertoires in COVID-19. Study in general: COVID-19 samples from acute and convalescent phases originated in the United States, Italy and Spain. Sources were T cells, B-cell-depleted T cells, or PBMCs; the material itself was cDNA or gDNA.

Per the original methods: It was from reference gene primer amplification that nucleated cell counts were estimated. The assay was immunoSEQ multiplex PCR, and TCRdb's table has in-frame clones only and misses some. V and J calls and clone size come straight from that table; D and trimming were deduced from the DNA. The repertoire holds tens of thousands of clones, about 91% seen once, with 2% to 2.5% in the top ten. Germline CDR1 and CDR2: SEHNR and FQNEAQ (reference sequence). CDR3 length: 12 amino acids. The V end was cut by 1 base, the J end by 7 bases, with 5 bases between. This clone was counted between two and nine times.

Specimen: peripheral blood. The chain employs TRBV7-9 and TRBJ1-5, with D unresolved. The sequence came from a man aged 60 to 75 with acute or convalescent COVID-19. Written as DNA, the CDR3 is TGTGCCAGCAGCTTAGAAGAGCAGCCCCAGCATTTT. Translated: CASSLEEQPQHF.